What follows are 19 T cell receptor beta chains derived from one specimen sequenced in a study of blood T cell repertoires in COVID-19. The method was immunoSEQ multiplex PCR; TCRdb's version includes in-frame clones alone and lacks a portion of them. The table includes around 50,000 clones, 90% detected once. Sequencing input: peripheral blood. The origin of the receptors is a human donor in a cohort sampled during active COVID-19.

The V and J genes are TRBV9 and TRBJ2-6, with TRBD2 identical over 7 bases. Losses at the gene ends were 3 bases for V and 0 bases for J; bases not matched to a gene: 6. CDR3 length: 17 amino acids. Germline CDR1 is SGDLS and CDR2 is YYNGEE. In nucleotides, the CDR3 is TGTGCCAGCAGCGCAGTGGCTAGCGGCTCTGGGGCCAACGTCCTGACTTTC. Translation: CASSAVASGSGANVLTF.

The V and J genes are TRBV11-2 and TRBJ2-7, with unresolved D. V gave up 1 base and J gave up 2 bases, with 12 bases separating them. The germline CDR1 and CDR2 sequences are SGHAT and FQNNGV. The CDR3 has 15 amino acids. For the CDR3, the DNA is TGTGCCAGCAGCTTAGTTGATACATCCCCCTACGAGCAGTACTTC. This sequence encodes CASSLVDTSPYEQYF.

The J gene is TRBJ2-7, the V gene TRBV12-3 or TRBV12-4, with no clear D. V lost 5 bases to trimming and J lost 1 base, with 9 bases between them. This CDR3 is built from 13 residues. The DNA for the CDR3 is TGTGCCAGCAGTCGCGGTCCTTCCTACGAGCAGTACTTC. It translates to CASSRGPSYEQYF.

The CDR3: CASSLLKLAGRNEQFF. The CDR3 DNA reads TGTGCCAGCAGCTTGCTTAAGTTAGCGGGACGCAATGAGCAGTTCTTC. V usage is TRBV5-5 and J usage is TRBJ2-1; 8 bases align to TRBD2. The CDR3 covers 16 residues. Germline loops: CDR1 SGHKS, CDR2 YYEKEE (reference sequence). Trimming at V came to 1 base and at J to 6 bases, leaving 9 bases not matched to a gene.

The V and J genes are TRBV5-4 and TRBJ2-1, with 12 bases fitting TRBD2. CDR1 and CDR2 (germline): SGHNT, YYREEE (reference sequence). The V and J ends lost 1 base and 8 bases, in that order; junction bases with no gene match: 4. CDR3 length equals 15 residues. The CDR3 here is CASSLLAGGPDEQFF. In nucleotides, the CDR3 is TGTGCCAGCAGCTTGCTAGCGGGAGGGCCCGATGAGCAGTTCTTC. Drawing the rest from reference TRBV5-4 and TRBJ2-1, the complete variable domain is ETGVTQSPTHLIKTRGQQVTLRCSSQSGHNTVSWYQQALGQGPQFIFQYYREEENGRGNFPPRFSGLQFPNYSSELNVNALELDDSALYLCASSLLAGGPDEQFFGPGTRLTVL.

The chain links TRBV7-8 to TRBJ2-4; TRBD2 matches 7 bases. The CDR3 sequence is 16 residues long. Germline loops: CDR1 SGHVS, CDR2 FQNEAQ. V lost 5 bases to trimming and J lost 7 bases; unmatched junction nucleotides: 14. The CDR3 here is CASSPPRAGAGNIQYF. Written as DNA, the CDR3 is TGTGCCAGCAGCCCTCCGCGGGCGGGAGCGGGGAACATTCAGTACTTC.

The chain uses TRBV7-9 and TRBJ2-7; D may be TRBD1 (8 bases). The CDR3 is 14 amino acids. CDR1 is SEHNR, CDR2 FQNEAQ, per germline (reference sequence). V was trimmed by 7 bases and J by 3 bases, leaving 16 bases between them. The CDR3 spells CASMGGTGDYEQYF. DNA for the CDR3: TGTGCCAGCATGGGGGGGACAGGAGACTACGAGCAGTACTTC.

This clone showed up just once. The CDR3 bases are TGTGCCAGCAGCATCCACAGGGGTTGGGACCAAGAGACCCAGTACTTC. It translates to CASSIHRGWDQETQYF. This rearrangement joins TRBV21-1 to TRBJ2-5; the table's D call, TRBD1, was not checked against the DNA. TRBV21-1 is shown as a pseudogene. This CDR3 contains 16 residues.

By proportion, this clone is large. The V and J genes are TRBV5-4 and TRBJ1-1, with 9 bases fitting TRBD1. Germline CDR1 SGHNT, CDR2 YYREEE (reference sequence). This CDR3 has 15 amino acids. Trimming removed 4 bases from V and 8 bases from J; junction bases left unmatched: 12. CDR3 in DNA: TGTGCCAGCAGCCGATACTCGGGGACAGGGCCCGAAGCTTTCTTT. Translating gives CASSRYSGTGPEAFF.

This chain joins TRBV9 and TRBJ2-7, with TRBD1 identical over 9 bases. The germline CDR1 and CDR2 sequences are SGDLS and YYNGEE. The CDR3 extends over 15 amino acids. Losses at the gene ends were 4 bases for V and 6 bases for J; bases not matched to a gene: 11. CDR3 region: CASSPLGTGFSEQYF. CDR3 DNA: TGTGCCAGCAGCCCGTTAGGGACAGGGTTTTCCGAGCAGTACTTC.

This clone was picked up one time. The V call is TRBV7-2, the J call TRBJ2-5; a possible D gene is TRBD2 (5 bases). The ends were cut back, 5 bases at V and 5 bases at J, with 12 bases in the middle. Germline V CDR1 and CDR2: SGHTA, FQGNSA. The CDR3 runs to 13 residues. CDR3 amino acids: CASSPLAWETQYF. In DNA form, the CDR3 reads TGTGCCAGCAGCCCTCTAGCTTGGGAGACCCAGTACTTC.

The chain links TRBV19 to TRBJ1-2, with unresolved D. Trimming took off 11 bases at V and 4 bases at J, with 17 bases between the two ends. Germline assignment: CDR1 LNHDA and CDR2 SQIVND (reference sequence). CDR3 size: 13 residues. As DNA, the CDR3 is TGTGCCTCAAAAGGTCCGGGTTCCTATGGCTACACCTTC. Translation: CASKGPGSYGYTF.

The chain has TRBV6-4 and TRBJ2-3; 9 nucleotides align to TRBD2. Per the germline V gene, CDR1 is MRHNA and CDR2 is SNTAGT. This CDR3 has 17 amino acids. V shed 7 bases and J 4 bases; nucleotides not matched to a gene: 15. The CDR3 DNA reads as TGTGCCAGCACGGGCCCCTATGTTGCGGGAGGGCCAGATACGCAGTATTTT. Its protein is CASTGPYVAGGPDTQYF.

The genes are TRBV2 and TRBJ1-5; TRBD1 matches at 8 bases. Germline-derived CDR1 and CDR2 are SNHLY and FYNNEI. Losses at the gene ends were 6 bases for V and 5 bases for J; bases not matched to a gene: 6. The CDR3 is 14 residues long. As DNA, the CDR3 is TGTGCCAGCAGGCTACAGGGGGGTGATCAGCCCCAGCATTTT. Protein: CASRLQGGDQPQHF.

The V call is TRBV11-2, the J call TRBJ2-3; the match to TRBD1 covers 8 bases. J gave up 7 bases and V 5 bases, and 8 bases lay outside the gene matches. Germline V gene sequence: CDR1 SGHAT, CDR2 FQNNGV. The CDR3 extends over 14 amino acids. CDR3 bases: TGTGCCAGCAGCCTGGACAGGGCTATGTATACGCAGTATTTT. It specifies CASSLDRAMYTQYF. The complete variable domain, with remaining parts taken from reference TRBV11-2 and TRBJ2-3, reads EAGVAQSPRYKIIEKRQSVAFWCNPISGHATLYWYQQILGQGPKLLIQFQNNGVVDDSQLPKDRFSAERLKGVDSTLKIQPAKLEDSAVYLCASSLDRAMYTQYFGPGTRLTVL.

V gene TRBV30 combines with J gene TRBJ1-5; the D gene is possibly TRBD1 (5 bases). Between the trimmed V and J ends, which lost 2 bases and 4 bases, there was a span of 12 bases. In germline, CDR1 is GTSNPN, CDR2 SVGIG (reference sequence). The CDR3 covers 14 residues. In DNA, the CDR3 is TGTGCCTGGAGTAGGCGTGGGGGGAATCAGCCCCAGCATTTT. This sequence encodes CAWSRRGGNQPQHF.

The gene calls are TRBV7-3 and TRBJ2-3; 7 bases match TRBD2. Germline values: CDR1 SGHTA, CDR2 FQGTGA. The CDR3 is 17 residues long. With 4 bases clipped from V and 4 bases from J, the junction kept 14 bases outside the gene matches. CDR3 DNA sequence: TGTGCCAGCAGCTATGGGGCCGGCGGGAGAGCCGCAGATACGCAGTATTTT. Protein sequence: CASSYGAGGRAADTQYF.

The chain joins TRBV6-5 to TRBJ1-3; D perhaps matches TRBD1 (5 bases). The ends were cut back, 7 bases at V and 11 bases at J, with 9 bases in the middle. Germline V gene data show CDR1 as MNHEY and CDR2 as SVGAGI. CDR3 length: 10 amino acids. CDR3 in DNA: TGTGCCAGCATGGGGGGACCCATATATTTT. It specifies CASMGGPIYF.

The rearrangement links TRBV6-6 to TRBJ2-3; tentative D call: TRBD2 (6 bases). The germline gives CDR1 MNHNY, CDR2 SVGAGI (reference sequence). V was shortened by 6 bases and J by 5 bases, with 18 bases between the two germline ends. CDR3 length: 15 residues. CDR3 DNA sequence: TGTGCCAGCAGGCCTCCAGGGACTGCTGGAGATACGCAGTATTTT. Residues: CASRPPGTAGDTQYF.